The 29 T cell receptor beta chains below all came from one sample that was sequenced in a study of CD8+ T cells in alopecia areata. Reverse transcription of extracted RNA yielded cDNA, which provided the sequencing template. Libraries were prepared by immunoSEQ multiplex PCR; TCRdb keeps only in-frame clonotypes and omits some of them. The sample contains about 200,000 clones, more than 45% of which appear only once. The source was CD4+ T cells sorted from blood, collected at week 0. The receptors originated from a human donor with alopecia areata.

This clone was observed once. The chain uses TRBV11-1 and TRBJ2-2, with TRBD1 matching over 7 bases. CDR1 and CDR2 (germline): SGHAT, FQDESV (reference sequence). The CDR3 length is 14 residues. V dropped 2 bases and J dropped 6; count of bases not matched to a gene: 3. CDR3 region: CASSLRQGAGELFF. The CDR3 DNA is TGTGCCAGCAGCTTAAGGCAGGGGGCCGGGGAGCTGTTTTTT.

This clone has only one observation. The chain links TRBV2 to TRBJ1-6; 8 bases line up with TRBD1. Germline V gene sequence: CDR1 SNHLY, CDR2 FYNNEI. The CDR3 has 18 residues. V lost 0 bases, J lost 7 bases, and 11 bases stayed unmatched. DNA for the CDR3: TGTGCCAGCAGTGAAGCCCTTACAGGGGGGACGAGAAATTCACCCCTCCACTTT. It is translated as CASSEALTGGTRNSPLHF.

The CDR3 here is CASSPGTHTEAFF. The CDR3 DNA is TGTGCCAGCAGTCCAGGGACGCACACTGAAGCTTTCTTT. V and J are TRBV13 and TRBJ1-1; D is possibly TRBD1 (5 bases). Trimming shortened V by 6 bases and J by 3 bases, and 11 bases separated the two germline ends. CDR3 size: 13 residues. Germline CDR1 reads PRHDT; CDR2 reads FYEKMQ (reference sequence).

This clone has more than one count but fewer than ten. V and J are TRBV25-1 and TRBJ1-4, with D hard to call. The CDR3 is 16 residues long. Germline V CDR1 and CDR2: MGHDK, SYGVNS. Between the trimmed V and J ends, which lost 2 bases and 8 bases, there was a span of 18 bases. CDR3 in DNA: TGTGCCAGCAGTGAAGGTTGGTCCTCGACGGGGGAAAAACTGTTTTTT. It specifies CASSEGWSSTGEKLFF.

This clone was seen more than once but under ten times. This chain's CDR3 is CSVEDRGRGTGVAGAYEQYF. The CDR3 DNA follows: TGCAGCGTTGAAGATCGAGGCAGGGGGACAGGGGTTGCGGGAGCCTACGAGCAGTACTTC. This chain connects TRBV29-1 to TRBJ2-7; 10 positions agree with TRBD1. Per the germline V gene, CDR1 is SQVTM and CDR2 is ANQGSEA. V gave up 0 bases and J gave up 2 bases; unmatched junction bases: 19. The CDR3 has 20 amino acids.

The V gene is TRBV30, the J gene TRBJ2-5, with D perhaps given as TRBD1 or TRBD2 (5 bases each). V lost 4 bases and J 0 bases, leaving 9 bases between the germline ends. The CDR3 loop spans 13 amino acids. Germline loops: CDR1 GTSNPN, CDR2 SVGIG (reference sequence). The CDR3 sequence is CAWTGADQETQYF. CDR3 coding DNA: TGTGCCTGGACCGGGGCAGACCAAGAGACCCAGTACTTC.

This clone appeared a few times. The V and J genes are TRBV29-1 and TRBJ2-2, with 7 bases lining up with TRBD1. J was trimmed by 6 bases and V by 7 bases; bases with no gene match: 8. From germline, CDR1 is SQVTM and CDR2 ANQGSEA. This CDR3 has 13 residues. The CDR3 DNA sequence: TGCAGCGCCGACAGGGCCGACGCCGGGGAGCTGTTTTTT. Protein sequence: CSADRADAGELFF.

The rearrangement joins TRBV6-1 to TRBJ1-5; D is undetermined. The CDR3 runs 13 residues. CDR1 and CDR2 (germline): MNHNS, SASEGT. The V gene lost 3 bases and the J gene lost 7 bases, with 10 bases spanning the gap. The CDR3 loop reads CASSESLGQPQHF. CDR3 DNA: TGTGCCAGCAGTGAGTCCCTAGGGCAGCCCCAGCATTTT.

This sequence joins TRBV2 and TRBJ1-1, with D maybe TRBD1 (5 bases). Germline loops: CDR1 SNHLY, CDR2 FYNNEI. Trimming took 5 bases from V and 1 from J, leaving 5 bases between them. The CDR3 loop spans 12 amino acids. Here the CDR3 reads CASSTGNTEAFF. As DNA, the CDR3 is TGTGCCAGCAGTACAGGGAACACTGAAGCTTTCTTT.

This chain joins TRBV7-2 and TRBJ2-3; D is perhaps TRBD2 (5 bases). The CDR3 is made up of 11 amino acids. Trimming removed 3 bases from V and 9 bases from J, with 7 bases in between. Germline V gene data show CDR1 as SGHTA and CDR2 as FQGNSA. In nucleotides, the CDR3 is TGTGCCAGCAGCTTCGGGGAGACGCAGTATTTT. It yields the protein CASSFGETQYF. The full variable domain, its missing parts supplied by reference TRBV7-2 and TRBJ2-3, is GAGVSQSPSNKVTEKGKDVELRCDPISGHTALYWYRQSLGQGLEFLIYFQGNSAPDKSGLPSDRFSAERTGGSVSTLTIQRTQQEDSAVYLCASSFGETQYFGPGTRLTVL.

This clone turned up a few times. V is TRBV6-5 and J is TRBJ1-4, with D perhaps matching TRBD1 (5 bases). The V gene lost 4 bases and the J gene lost 0 bases, with 6 bases spanning the gap. Germline loops: CDR1 MNHEY, CDR2 SVGAGI. This CDR3 is 14 amino acids long. CDR3: CASSWTSTNEKLFF. The DNA of the CDR3 is TGTGCCAGCAGTTGGACATCAACTAATGAAAAACTGTTTTTT.

The chain is built from TRBV29-1 and TRBJ2-7; D possibly corresponds to TRBD1 (7 bases). V lost 3 bases to trimming and J lost 3 bases, with 12 bases between them. CDR1 is SQVTM, CDR2 ANQGSEA, per germline. This CDR3 region has 13 residues. CDR3 in DNA: TGCAGCGTTGACGGCAGGGGGGACTACGAGCAGTACTTC. Encoded protein: CSVDGRGDYEQYF.

The V gene is TRBV4-2, the J gene TRBJ2-3, with 10 positions matching TRBD2. Looked up from germline, CDR1 is LGHNA and CDR2 is YNFKEQ. The J segment lost 2 bases and the V segment lost 0 bases, leaving 5 bases of the junction unmatched. This CDR3 spans 17 amino acids. The CDR3 sequence is CASSQDTSGGVTDTQYF. The CDR3 DNA is TGTGCCAGCAGCCAAGATACGAGCGGGGGGGTCACAGATACGCAGTATTTT.

The chain combines TRBV10-3 with TRBJ1-1, with D unclear. V shed 6 bases and J shed 0 bases, with 8 bases lying between them. The CDR3 spans 13 residues. Germline lookup yields CDR1 ENHRY and CDR2 SYGVKD. The CDR3 here is CAIRQNMNTEAFF. CDR3 DNA: TGTGCCATCAGACAGAACATGAACACTGAAGCTTTCTTT.

CDR3 protein: CASSHLLEGQGEGYTF. In nucleotides, the CDR3 is TGCGCCAGCAGCCATCTCTTAGAGGGACAGGGGGAAGGCTACACCTTC. The gene calls are TRBV4-1 and TRBJ1-2, with 11 nucleotides matching TRBD1. This CDR3 region has 16 residues. Losses at the gene ends were 3 bases for V and 8 bases for J; bases not matched to a gene: 11. Germline V CDR1 and CDR2: MGHRA, YSYEKL.

The V and J genes are TRBV30 and TRBJ2-2; 7 positions match TRBD1. CDR3 length: 17 residues. The ends lost 3 bases at V and 1 base at J; junction bases unmatched: 11. CDR1 GTSNPN and CDR2 SVGIG come from the germline V gene (reference sequence). The DNA of the CDR3 is TGTGCCTGGAGCCCTCCCCCCCGGACAGGGAACACCGGGGAGCTGTTTTTT. Protein product: CAWSPPPRTGNTGELFF.

V and J are TRBV27 and TRBJ2-3; maybe TRBD1 (5 bases). The CDR3 spans 13 residues. Trimming stripped 7 bases from V and 4 bases from J, with 12 bases between. The V gene's germline CDR1 is MNHEY and CDR2 SMNVEV (reference sequence). DNA for the CDR3: TGTGCCAGCACCCGGCAGGGCGCAGATACGCAGTATTTT. Its translation is CASTRQGADTQYF.

This chain connects TRBV5-1 to TRBJ1-3; D unresolved. Germline-derived CDR1 and CDR2 are SGHRS and YFSETQ. This CDR3 spans 18 amino acids. With 5 bases removed from V and 0 bases from J, the gap between germline ends came to 21 bases. CDR3 coding DNA: TGCGCCAGCAGTCCCGATGAGGTGACCTTTGTCTCTGGAAACACCATATATTTT. This translates into CASSPDEVTFVSGNTIYF. The variable domain in full, with the rest retrieved from reference TRBV5-1 and TRBJ1-3, is KAGVTQTPRYLIKTRGQQVTLSCSPISGHRSVSWYQQTPGQGLQFLFEYFSETQRNKGNFPGRFSGRQFSNSRSEMNVSTLELGDSALYLCASSPDEVTFVSGNTIYFGEGSWLTVV.

DNA of the CDR3: TGCAGCGTTGTCAGGGGTGGAACCGGGGAGCTGTTTTTT. As protein: CSVVRGGTGELFF. The V gene is TRBV29-1, the J gene TRBJ2-2, with D possibly TRBD1 on 6 matching bases. CDR1 and CDR2 from the germline V gene are SQVTM and ANQGSEA. V shed 4 bases and J shed 5 bases, with 11 bases lying between them. The CDR3 has 13 amino acids.

This clone turned up a few times. Other DNA sequences of this sample code for an identical CDR3. The V call is TRBV7-2, the J call TRBJ2-3, with 10 bases lining up with TRBD2. Germline CDR1 is SGHTA and CDR2 is FQGNSA. The V segment lost 5 bases and the J segment 3 bases; nucleotides outside the gene matches: 2. The CDR3 runs 14 residues. CDR3 nucleotide sequence: TGTGCCAGCAGCCCGGGACTAGCGACAGATACGCAGTATTTT. It specifies CASSPGLATDTQYF.

The rearrangement uses TRBV14 and TRBJ1-1, with TRBD1 as a possible D gene (5 bases). Germline-derived CDR1 and CDR2 are SGHDN and FVKESK. Trimming pared 6 bases from V and 10 bases from J, leaving 18 bases between. The CDR3 contains 13 residues. The chain's CDR3 is CASRLGTFGGAFF. CDR3 coding DNA: TGTGCCAGCAGGCTGGGGACCTTCGGAGGAGCTTTCTTT.

The J gene is TRBJ1-5, the V gene TRBV4-2; no definite D call. The CDR3 runs to 14 residues. CDR1 and CDR2 (germline): LGHNA, YNFKEQ. V gave up 0 bases and J gave up 4 bases, with 7 bases separating them. The CDR3 nucleotides are TGTGCCAGCAGCCAAGAAAAAACTAATCAGCCCCAGCATTTT. Its protein product is CASSQEKTNQPQHF.

J is TRBJ2-2 and V is TRBV29-1; 8 bases agree with TRBD1. The CDR3 has 14 residues. Germline trimming cut 5 bases from V and 5 bases from J; bases unmatched to any gene: 7. CDR1 is SQVTM, CDR2 ANQGSEA, per germline. CDR3 region: CSVRGQGPTGELFF. The CDR3 DNA reads TGCAGCGTTAGAGGACAGGGCCCAACCGGGGAGCTGTTTTTT.

The rearrangement joins TRBV27 to TRBJ2-7; D is uncertain. V lost 7 bases and J 3 bases, leaving 7 bases between the germline ends. The CDR3 extends over 11 amino acids. In germline, CDR1 is MNHEY, CDR2 SMNVEV (reference sequence). The CDR3 protein is CASNKSYEQYF. For the CDR3, the DNA is TGTGCCAGCAATAAAAGCTACGAGCAGTACTTC.

This chain connects TRBV7-2 to TRBJ2-7; weak D call: TRBD1 (6 bases). The germline CDR1 and CDR2 sequences are SGHTA and FQGNSA. Trimming pared 0 bases from V and 2 bases from J, leaving 11 bases between. CDR3 length equals 15 residues. CDR3 region: CASSLASGAAYEQYF. In DNA, the CDR3 is TGTGCCAGCAGCTTAGCTTCAGGGGCCGCCTACGAGCAGTACTTC. Full variable domain (remainder filled in from reference TRBV7-2 and TRBJ2-7): GAGVSQSPSNKVTEKGKDVELRCDPISGHTALYWYRQSLGQGLEFLIYFQGNSAPDKSGLPSDRFSAERTGGSVSTLTIQRTQQEDSAVYLCASSLASGAAYEQYFGPGTRLTVT.

For the CDR3, the DNA is TGTGCCTGGAGTCGCGACAGGGGGCAAAGCGAGTTCTTC. Translated, it gives CAWSRDRGQSEFF. V is TRBV30 and J is TRBJ2-1, with TRBD1 matching 10 bases. This CDR3 has 13 amino acids. J lost 14 bases, V lost 2 bases, and 9 bases had no gene match. The germline CDR1 and CDR2 sequences are GTSNPN and SVGIG (reference sequence).

The gene calls are TRBV11-2 and TRBJ1-1; D unresolved. The CDR3 runs 12 residues. Per the germline V gene, CDR1 is SGHAT and CDR2 is FQNNGV. V shed 5 bases and J shed 5 bases, with 9 bases lying between them. The CDR3 is CASSPVQTEAFF. The CDR3 coding sequence is TGTGCCAGCAGCCCAGTCCAGACTGAAGCTTTCTTT. The variable domain in full, with the rest retrieved from reference TRBV11-2 and TRBJ1-1, is EAGVAQSPRYKIIEKRQSVAFWCNPISGHATLYWYQQILGQGPKLLIQFQNNGVVDDSQLPKDRFSAERLKGVDSTLKIQPAKLEDSAVYLCASSPVQTEAFFGQGTRLTVV.

This chain uses TRBV9 with TRBJ2-7, with TRBD2 matching over 9 bases. The V segment lost 3 bases and the J segment 5 bases; nucleotides outside the gene matches: 9. Germline CDR1 and CDR2: SGDLS and YYNGEE. The CDR3 totals 15 residues. For the CDR3, the DNA is TGTGCCAGCAGCGGCGGCGGGAGGGCCGCGGACGAGCAGTACTTC. Protein product: CASSGGGRAADEQYF.

The chain joins TRBV4-1 to TRBJ2-5, with a weak D call TRBD2 (7 bases). The CDR3 has 15 residues. Germline V gene lookup returns CDR1 MGHRA and CDR2 YSYEKL. The V end lost 0 bases, the J end lost 5 bases, and 13 bases lay between the germline ends. CDR3 DNA: TGCGCCAGCAGCCAAGAATTGCGGGGGCTTGAGACCCAGTACTTC. Encoded protein: CASSQELRGLETQYF.